The 10 T cell receptor beta chains below were found in one sample sequenced in a study of shared clonotypes between healthy human individuals. The data were produced by immunoSEQ multiplex PCR, yet TCRdb's version contains in-frame clones alone and is incomplete. The table shows around 500,000 clones, with 79% occurring only once. Specimen: PBMCs. These receptors were obtained from a woman aged 40 to 55 in good health. Some clones in this sample may be carry-over from other donors' samples.

The genes are TRBV5-1 and TRBJ1-4; weak D call: TRBD1 (5 bases). Germline lookup yields CDR1 SGHRS and CDR2 YFSETQ. This CDR3 has 12 residues. Trimming took off 7 bases at V and 5 bases at J, with 9 bases between the two ends. The CDR3 here is CASRRDNEKLFF. DNA for the CDR3: TGCGCCAGCCGCAGGGACAATGAAAAACTGTTTTTT.

The chain links TRBV9 to TRBJ2-4; weak D call: TRBD2 (5 bases). V was trimmed by 0 bases and J by 9 bases, leaving 10 bases between them. There are 13 residues in the CDR3. Germline CDR1 SGDLS, CDR2 YYNGEE. The CDR3 bases are TGTGCCAGCAGCGTAGGGGAGTTGAGCATTCAGTACTTC. It is translated as CASSVGELSIQYF.

This sequence joins TRBV2 and TRBJ1-1, with D unresolved. The V gene lost 2 bases and the J gene lost 4 bases, with 8 bases spanning the gap. This CDR3 region has 13 residues. In germline, CDR1 is SNHLY, CDR2 FYNNEI. The CDR3 DNA is TGTGCCAGCAGTGAAAGGCGGGCCACTGAAGCTTTCTTT. This encodes CASSERRATEAFF.

V usage is TRBV7-3 and J usage is TRBJ2-1; D is undetermined. Trimming took off 4 bases at V and 6 bases at J, with 13 bases between the two ends. This CDR3 spans 14 amino acids. Germline values: CDR1 SGHTA, CDR2 FQGTGA. The DNA of the CDR3 is TGTGCCAGCAGCTCCTCCGGGCCTGCCAATGAGCAGTTCTTC. Translated: CASSSSGPANEQFF.

Note on this clone: This likely stems from a read error, as it lies one base from a far larger clone. The CDR3 loop reads CASSLITETTLSYEQYF. The CDR3 DNA reads as TGCGCCAGCAGCCTAATTACCGAGACTACCCTTTCCTACGAGCAGTACTTC. The J gene is TRBJ2-7, the V gene TRBV4-1; a weak D match, TRBD2 (5 bases). CDR3 length: 17 residues. V dropped 4 bases and J dropped 1 base, with 20 bases sitting between them. CDR1 and CDR2 from the germline V gene are MGHRA and YSYEKL.

The chain employs TRBV5-6 and TRBJ2-7, with a weak D call TRBD2 (6 bases). The length of the CDR3 is 15 residues. Trimming stripped 1 base from V and 2 bases from J, with 13 bases between. Germline CDR1 is SGHDT and CDR2 is YYEEEE. The CDR3 here is CASSLFAAGTYEQYF. The CDR3 DNA sequence: TGTGCCAGCAGCTTGTTCGCTGCGGGAACCTACGAGCAGTACTTC.

This chain connects TRBV6-1 to TRBJ2-2, with unresolved D. This CDR3 comprises 14 residues. Trimming took off 6 bases at V and 3 bases at J, with 11 bases between the two ends. Germline V gene lookup returns CDR1 MNHNS and CDR2 SASEGT. The CDR3 DNA is TGTGCCAGCAGGGCACAGCCTGACACCGGGGAGCTGTTTTTT. Its translation: CASRAQPDTGELFF.

At least ten counts were recorded for this clone. The chain carries TRBV11-2 and TRBJ2-2; 9 bases are shared with TRBD2. The CDR3 runs to 16 residues. The ends lost 3 bases at V and 2 bases at J; junction bases unmatched: 4. Germline V CDR1 and CDR2: SGHAT, FQNNGV. The DNA of the CDR3 is TGTGCCAGCAGCTTGGTTAGCGGGAGTAACACCGGGGAGCTGTTTTTT. Protein sequence: CASSLVSGSNTGELFF.

The chain couples TRBV4-3 to TRBJ2-2; the D gene is possibly TRBD1 (5 bases). From germline, CDR1 is LGHNA and CDR2 YSLEER. There are 14 residues in the CDR3. Trimming cost V 2 bases and J 7 bases, with 11 bases left between them. CDR3 sequence: CASSQLPQGGELFF. CDR3 coding DNA: TGCGCCAGCAGCCAACTCCCTCAGGGCGGGGAGCTGTTTTTT.

The chain uses TRBV19 and TRBJ1-1, with TRBD1 matching over 9 bases. The germline V gene has CDR1 LNHDA and CDR2 SQIVND (reference sequence). V lost 6 bases and J lost 4; bases outside the gene matches: 12. This CDR3 has 16 residues. The CDR3 DNA sequence: TGTGCCAGTAGCCCTATTACGACAGGGGGTGTCACTGAAGCTTTCTTT. Its translation: CASSPITTGGVTEAFF. Full variable domain (outside the CDR3, taken from reference TRBV19 and TRBJ1-1): DGGITQSPKYLFRKEGQNVTLSCEQNLNHDAMYWYRQDPGQGLRLIYYSQIVNDFQKGDIAEGYSVSREKKESFPLTVTSAQKNPTAFYLCASSPITTGGVTEAFFGQGTRLTVV.